What follows are 11 T cell receptor beta chains derived from one specimen sequenced in a study of blood T cell repertoires in COVID-19 (dated by TCRdb to 2019 to 2021). The library was built by means of the immunoSEQ multiplex PCR assay. The clones in this table, taken by TCRdb from immuneACCESS, are in-frame only. Not every clone is retained; where verified, under half of the shortfall comes from an unresolved V gene, and the cause of the rest is unknown. Within this sample are 290,000 or so clones, with roughly nine tenths of them counted one time only. The ten most abundant clones make up 2% to 2.5% of the sample. Input material: peripheral blood. The source is a woman aged 25 to 45 with COVID-19, enrolled during active disease.

CDR3 nucleotides: TGTGCCAGTAGTCTCGGGGGGAATGAGCAGTTCTTC. Translation gives CASSLGGNEQFF. This sequence joins TRBV19 and TRBJ2-1, with 7 positions matching TRBD2. Germline CDR1 and CDR2: LNHDA and SQIVND (reference sequence). The ends lost 5 bases at V and 7 bases at J; junction bases unmatched: 2. CDR3 length equals 12 residues.

This clone was counted between two and nine times. This sequence joins TRBV5-6 and TRBJ2-3; no clear D gene. The V gene lost 3 bases and the J gene lost 1 base, with 15 bases spanning the gap. This CDR3 has 16 residues. The germline CDR1 and CDR2 sequences are SGHDT and YYEEEE. CDR3 nucleotide sequence: TGTGCCAGCAGCTCGTTACTCTCTCGGGGCACAGATACGCAGTATTTT. It codes for CASSSLLSRGTDTQYF.

This clone was picked up a small number of times. The chain carries TRBV29-1 and TRBJ2-1; 9 bases fit TRBD1. V lost 0 bases to trimming and J lost 1 base; unmatched junction nucleotides: 4. Germline CDR1 and CDR2: SQVTM and ANQGSEA. CDR3 length: 16 amino acids. The CDR3 DNA is TGCAGCGTTGAAGAGAGGGACAGGGTGTCCTACAATGAGCAGTTCTTC. Translated: CSVEERDRVSYNEQFF.

This chain links TRBV27 with TRBJ2-7; 9 positions agree with TRBD1. With 5 bases clipped from V and 3 bases from J, the junction kept 8 bases outside the gene matches. Per germline, CDR1 MNHEY and CDR2 SMNVEV (reference sequence). The CDR3 has 15 amino acids. CDR3 region: CASSLSGTGFYEQYF. The CDR3 coding sequence is TGTGCCAGCAGTCTGAGCGGGACAGGGTTCTACGAGCAGTACTTC.

The CDR3 DNA reads as TGTGCCTGGAGCGGGACTTCCTACGAGCAGTACTTC. It encodes CAWSGTSYEQYF. V and J are TRBV30 and TRBJ2-7, with D possibly TRBD2 on 6 matching bases. CDR1 GTSNPN and CDR2 SVGIG come from the germline V gene (reference sequence). The CDR3 loop spans 12 amino acids. The V gene lost 3 bases and the J gene lost 1 base, with 7 bases spanning the gap.

This chain uses TRBV27 with TRBJ2-2; maybe TRBD2 (6 bases). The V gene's germline CDR1 is MNHEY and CDR2 SMNVEV (reference sequence). CDR3 length: 17 residues. Trimming removed 3 bases from V and 0 bases from J, with 14 bases in between. Here the CDR3 DNA reads TGTGCCAGCAGTTTCCGCCTCGAGCGGGCGAACACCGGGGAGCTGTTTTTT. This encodes CASSFRLERANTGELFF.

The gene calls are TRBV7-2 and TRBJ2-1; 8 bases align to TRBD2. CDR3 size: 16 residues. V dropped 1 base and J dropped 4; count of bases not matched to a gene: 6. Germline V gene sequence: CDR1 SGHTA, CDR2 FQGNSA. In DNA, the CDR3 is TGTGCCAGCAGCTTAGTTGGTAGCGGGACGTACAATGAGCAGTTCTTC. Protein product: CASSLVGSGTYNEQFF.

The V gene is TRBV19, the J gene TRBJ2-1, with D perhaps TRBD1 (5 bases). The ends were cut back, 6 bases at V and 0 bases at J, with 18 bases in the middle. The CDR3 runs to 17 residues. Germline-derived CDR1 and CDR2 are LNHDA and SQIVND (reference sequence). The CDR3 sequence is CASRRWAGASSYNEQFF. Written as DNA, the CDR3 is TGTGCCAGTAGACGGTGGGCTGGGGCGAGCTCCTACAATGAGCAGTTCTTC.

The chain uses TRBV2 and TRBJ1-5; D remains ambiguous. Germline V lookup: CDR1 SNHLY, CDR2 FYNNEI. This CDR3 has 14 amino acids. V was shortened by 2 bases and J by 5 bases, with 10 bases between the two germline ends. The CDR3 nucleotides read TGTGCCAGCAGTGAAAATCGGTCTGATCAGCCCCAGCATTTT. This translates into CASSENRSDQPQHF.

V usage is TRBV25-1 and J usage is TRBJ2-1, with 8 bases matching TRBD1. CDR3 size: 12 residues. Germline trimming cut 5 bases from V and 10 bases from J; bases unmatched to any gene: 4. CDR1 is MGHDK and CDR2 is SYGVNS in the germline V gene. The CDR3 DNA sequence: TGTGCCAGCAGTCAGGGGGCAGGGGAGCAGTTCTTC. As protein: CASSQGAGEQFF.

This clone was seen a single time. The CDR3 DNA follows: TGTGCCAGCAGTTCCCCCTTGGGGACAGGGGCCTACAATGAGCAGTTCTTC. Translated, it gives CASSSPLGTGAYNEQFF. This chain connects TRBV27 to TRBJ2-1; TRBD1 matches 10 bases. The CDR3 extends over 17 amino acids. Germline V gene data show CDR1 as MNHEY and CDR2 as SMNVEV (reference sequence). Losses at the gene ends were 4 bases for V and 2 bases for J; bases not matched to a gene: 8.